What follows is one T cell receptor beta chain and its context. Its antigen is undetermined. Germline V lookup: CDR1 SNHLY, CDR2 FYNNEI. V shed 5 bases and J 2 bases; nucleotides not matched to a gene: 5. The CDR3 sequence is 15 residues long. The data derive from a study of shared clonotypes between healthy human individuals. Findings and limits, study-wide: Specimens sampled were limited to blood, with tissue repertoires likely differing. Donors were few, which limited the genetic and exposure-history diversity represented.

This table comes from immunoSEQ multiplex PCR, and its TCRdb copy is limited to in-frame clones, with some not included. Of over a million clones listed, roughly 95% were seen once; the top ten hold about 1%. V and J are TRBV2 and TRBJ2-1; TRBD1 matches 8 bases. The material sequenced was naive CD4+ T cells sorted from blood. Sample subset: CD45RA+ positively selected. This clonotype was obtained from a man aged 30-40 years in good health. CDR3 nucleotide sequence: TGTGCCAGCAGTCGATCGGGACAGGCCTACAATGAGCAGTTCTTC. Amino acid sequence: CASSRSGQAYNEQFF.